This T cell receptor beta chain was found in a study of blood T cell repertoires in COVID-19. About the study: Sample material is recorded as cDNA or gDNA derived from T cells, B-cell-depleted T cells, or PBMCs.

The sample holds one count of this clone. Original handling: From reference gene primer amplification, estimates of nucleated cell counts were derived. Assay used: immunoSEQ multiplex PCR; TCRdb lists only in-frame clones, some missing. V and J calls and clone size are those listed in that table; D and trimming were worked out from the DNA. The repertoire has over 250,000 clones, roughly nine tenths of them found once; the top ten carry approximately 2%. V was clipped by 0 bases and J by 0 bases, with 14 bases between them. CDR3 length: 17 residues. Germline V gene lookup returns CDR1 SEHNR and CDR2 FQNEAQ (reference sequence).

This TCR came from a man aged 50-60 years with acute or convalescent COVID-19. What was sequenced was peripheral blood. J is TRBJ1-2 and V is TRBV7-9, with D perhaps matching TRBD1 (6 bases). This CDR3 reads CASSLADRFPANYGYTF. The CDR3 DNA follows: TGTGCCAGCAGCTTAGCGGACAGATTCCCAGCTAACTATGGCTACACCTTC.